The 19 T cell receptor beta chains below all came from one sample that was sequenced in a study of early T cells in non-severe SARS-CoV-2 infection. TCRdb passed the 5' RACE reads through MiXCR, listing each CDR3 protein once. The sample carries 80,000 or so distinct CDR3 sequences, about an eighth recorded once. Sequences were obtained from whole blood. The source is an adult who was a healthcare worker with PCR-confirmed SARS-CoV-2 infection or an uninfected control (not recorded which).

The CDR3 region is CASSLAQGREQYF. The CDR3 DNA is TGTGCCAGCAGCTTAGCACAGGGTCGGGAGCAGTACTTC. The J gene is TRBJ2-7, the V gene TRBV7-9; D may be TRBD1 (6 bases). CDR3 length: 13 residues. Trimming pared 0 bases from V and 7 bases from J, leaving 10 bases between. Germline CDR1 and CDR2: SEHNR and FQNEAQ (reference sequence).

This clonotype came up many times. This rearrangement joins TRBV29-1 to TRBJ1-1, with 9 bases identical to TRBD1. The CDR3 is made up of 13 amino acids. The germline V gene encodes CDR1 SQVTM and CDR2 ANQGSEA. J was trimmed by 7 bases and V by 6 bases; bases with no gene match: 9. The CDR3 DNA follows: TGCAGCGTCCTCTGGACAGGGGTGGTTGAAGCTTTCTTT. It translates to CSVLWTGVVEAFF.

This clonotype was detected only a few times. V gene TRBV3-1 combines with J gene TRBJ2-6, with D possibly TRBD1 on 5 matching bases. This CDR3 contains 20 residues. V was cut by 1 base and J by 0 bases, with 19 bases left in between. From germline, CDR1 is LGHDT and CDR2 YNNKEL (reference sequence). The CDR3 reads CASSQAPAGTGPSGANVLTF. In nucleotides, the CDR3 is TGTGCCAGCAGCCAAGCCCCGGCCGGAACAGGACCCTCTGGGGCCAACGTCCTGACTTTC.

This chain uses TRBV7-8 with TRBJ1-4; 8 nucleotides match TRBD1. This CDR3 has 14 amino acids. The trim removed 5 bases at V and 8 bases at J, leaving 7 bases unmatched. Per the germline V gene, CDR1 is SGHVS and CDR2 is FQNEAQ. The DNA of the CDR3 is TGTGCCAGCAGCCGGGGACAGGTGGGGGAAAAACTGTTTTTT. Its protein product is CASSRGQVGEKLFF.

This clonotype was observed many times. The rearrangement uses TRBV12-3 or TRBV12-4 and TRBJ2-7; either TRBD1 or TRBD2 may fit D (5 bases each). V lost 4 bases, J lost 7 bases, and 17 bases lay in between. CDR3 length: 14 residues. CDR3 sequence: CASSSGTPTGEQYF. CDR3 DNA: TGTGCCAGCAGTTCCGGGACCCCAACGGGGGAGCAGTACTTC.

There are a few counts of this clonotype. This chain joins TRBV9 and TRBJ2-5, with 10 positions matching TRBD2. With V trimmed by 2 bases and J by 0 bases, 10 bases remained unmatched. This CDR3 spans 18 amino acids. Germline V gene data show CDR1 as SGDLS and CDR2 as YYNGEE. The CDR3 is CASSVGNRLAGYQETQYF. The CDR3, as DNA: TGTGCCAGCAGCGTTGGGAACCGACTAGCGGGCTACCAAGAGACCCAGTACTTC.

This clonotype was seen repeatedly, ten times or more. V and J are TRBV7-6 and TRBJ2-1; D is perhaps TRBD1 or TRBD2 (5 bases each). V dropped 5 bases and J dropped 4 bases, with 12 bases sitting between them. The CDR3 sequence is 14 residues long. Germline CDR1 and CDR2: SGHVS and FNYEAQ. CDR3 protein: CASSIGTRYNEQFF. In nucleotides, the CDR3 is TGTGCCAGCAGCATCGGGACCCGGTACAATGAGCAGTTCTTC.

The V call is TRBV20-1, the J call TRBJ1-2; 9 positions agree with TRBD1. CDR1 is DFQATT, CDR2 SNEGSKA, per germline (reference sequence). CDR3 size: 13 residues. V lost 5 bases, J lost 2 bases, and 3 bases stayed unmatched. The chain's CDR3 is CSAPGQGNYGYTF. CDR3 sequence (DNA): TGCAGTGCTCCGGGACAGGGAAACTATGGCTACACCTTC.

This clonotype was seen only a few times. V usage is TRBV7-6 and J usage is TRBJ1-1; tentative D call: TRBD1 (5 bases). CDR1 is SGHVS, CDR2 FNYEAQ, per germline. V lost 2 bases and J lost 3, with 7 bases in between. The CDR3 is 13 residues long. This chain's CDR3 is CASSLRGDTEAFF. The CDR3 DNA reads as TGTGCCAGCAGCTTAAGGGGAGACACTGAAGCTTTCTTT.

This clonotype appeared a few times. V and J are TRBV27 and TRBJ1-4, with 10 bases that match TRBD1. The CDR3 runs to 14 residues. The junction had 2 bases not matched to a gene; V was cut back by 4 bases and J by 6 bases. Per germline, CDR1 MNHEY and CDR2 SMNVEV (reference sequence). The CDR3 DNA follows: TGTGCCAGCAGTTCGGGGACAGGGGATGAAAAACTGTTTTTT. It translates to CASSSGTGDEKLFF.

The table lists this clonotype with a few counts. The rearrangement joins TRBV29-1 to TRBJ2-3; 11 bases are a match to TRBD2. Germline V gene data show CDR1 as SQVTM and CDR2 as ANQGSEA. V lost 6 bases, J lost 2 bases, and 4 bases stayed unmatched. The CDR3 has 14 residues. The CDR3, as DNA: TGCAGCGTGAAGGGACTAGCGGTCACAGATACGCAGTATTTT. Protein sequence: CSVKGLAVTDTQYF.

This clonotype was seen a handful of times. This chain connects TRBV3-1 to TRBJ2-1; 7 bases map to TRBD1. Unmatched junction bases numbered 7, after V lost 0 bases and J lost 2 bases. CDR1 and CDR2 from the germline V gene are LGHDT and YNNKEL (reference sequence). This CDR3 spans 17 amino acids. CDR3 sequence reads: CASSQEGGQGAYNEQFF. The DNA of the CDR3 is TGTGCCAGCAGCCAAGAAGGGGGTCAGGGGGCCTACAATGAGCAGTTCTTC.

The V call is TRBV20-1, the J call TRBJ1-3, with D possibly TRBD1 on 6 matching bases. From germline, CDR1 is DFQATT and CDR2 SNEGSKA (reference sequence). Trimming cost V 3 bases and J 2 bases, with 14 bases left between them. The length of the CDR3 is 15 residues. Written as DNA, the CDR3 is TGCAGTGCTAGTTTGTGGGGGCGGCCTGGAAACACCATATATTTT. Encoded protein: CSASLWGRPGNTIYF.

V gene TRBV24-1 combines with J gene TRBJ2-7; 9 bases match TRBD2. Losses at the gene ends were 7 bases for V and 2 bases for J; bases not matched to a gene: 11. There are 16 residues in the CDR3. Germline V gene lookup returns CDR1 KGHDR and CDR2 SFDVKD. The CDR3 DNA follows: TGTGCCACCAGCCCGACTAGCGGACCGAACGCCTACGAGCAGTACTTC. Amino acid sequence: CATSPTSGPNAYEQYF.

The rearrangement links TRBV28 to TRBJ1-1; TRBD1 agrees at 9 bases. Per the germline V gene, CDR1 is MDHEN and CDR2 is SYDVKM. The CDR3 has 12 amino acids. V shed 8 bases, J shed 10 bases, and the junction held 8 bases outside the gene matches. Written as DNA, the CDR3 is TGTGCCAGCGGGCTTACAGGGGGCCTAGCTTTCTTT. Translated, it gives CASGLTGGLAFF.

The chain combines TRBV6-5 with TRBJ1-1; no firm D call. V was trimmed by 7 bases and J by 0 bases, leaving 9 bases between them. CDR3 size: 13 residues. The germline V gene encodes CDR1 MNHEY and CDR2 SVGAGI. CDR3 DNA: TGTGCCAGCACCTTTTCCGTGAACACTGAAGCTTTCTTT. Amino acid sequence: CASTFSVNTEAFF.

This clonotype was seen more than once but under ten times. The gene calls are TRBV29-1 and TRBJ2-5, with 9 nucleotides matching TRBD2. J gave up 5 bases and V 6 bases, and 10 bases lay outside the gene matches. CDR3 length: 14 residues. Germline V gene sequence: CDR1 SQVTM, CDR2 ANQGSEA. DNA for the CDR3: TGCAGCGTGACGGCGGGGGGGGCGACGGAGACCCAGTACTTC. As protein: CSVTAGGATETQYF.

This clonotype turned up a few times. This chain links TRBV7-2 with TRBJ2-1; D is undetermined. V lost 4 bases and J 0 bases, leaving 16 bases between the germline ends. The length of the CDR3 is 17 residues. CDR1 and CDR2 (germline): SGHTA, FQGNSA. CDR3 DNA sequence: TGTGCCAGCAGCTCCCGCCACTTCATCTACTCCTACAATGAGCAGTTCTTC. Its translation: CASSSRHFIYSYNEQFF.

This clonotype is labeled medium-sized. The gene calls are TRBV5-1 and TRBJ2-3; 12 bases agree with TRBD2. Losses at the gene ends were 4 bases for V and 3 bases for J; bases not matched to a gene: 3. The CDR3 consists of 15 residues. Germline-derived CDR1 and CDR2 are SGHRS and YFSETQ. The CDR3: CASSLTSGRTDTQYF. The DNA for the CDR3 is TGCGCCAGCAGCCTGACTAGCGGGAGAACAGATACGCAGTATTTT.